The clone carrying this T cell receptor (beta chain) was seen ten or more times. V shed 0 bases and J shed 5 bases, with 19 bases lying between them. The CDR3 is 16 amino acids. Germline V gene sequence: CDR1 DFQATT, CDR2 SNEGSKA (reference sequence). The sample belongs to a study of neurological immune-mediated disorders. The time point denotes: longitudinal time-point 2. 5'RACE generated cDNA with 10-nucleotide random UMIs. TCRdb passed the 5' RACE reads through MiXCR, listing each CDR3 protein once. The sample has 70,000 to 95,000 distinct CDR3 sequences; roughly an eighth are singletons. The rearrangement uses TRBV20-1 and TRBJ2-5; a weak D match, TRBD2 (7 bases). The clonotype originates from a female donor with HTLV-1-associated myelopathy (HAM/TSP). The sequenced sample consisted of PBMCs. The CDR3 nucleotides read TGCAGTGCTAGAGATCGGGCGGGGGCTGCCTTTGAGACCCAGTACTTC. Protein sequence: CSARDRAGAAFETQYF.